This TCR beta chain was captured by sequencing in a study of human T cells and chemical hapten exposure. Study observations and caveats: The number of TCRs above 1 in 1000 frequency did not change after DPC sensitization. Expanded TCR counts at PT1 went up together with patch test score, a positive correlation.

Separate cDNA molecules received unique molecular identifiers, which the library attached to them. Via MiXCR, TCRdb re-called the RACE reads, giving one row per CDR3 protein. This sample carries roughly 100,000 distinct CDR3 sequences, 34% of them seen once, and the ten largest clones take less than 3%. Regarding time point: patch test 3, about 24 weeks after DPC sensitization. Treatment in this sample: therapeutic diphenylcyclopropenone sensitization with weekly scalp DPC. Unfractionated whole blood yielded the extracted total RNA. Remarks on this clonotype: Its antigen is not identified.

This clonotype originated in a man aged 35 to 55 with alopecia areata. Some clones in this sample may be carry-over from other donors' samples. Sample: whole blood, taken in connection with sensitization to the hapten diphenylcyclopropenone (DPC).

The CDR3 DNA sequence: TGTGCCAGCAGCTTAGGGGACAGGGTGAGCTCCTATAATTCACCCCTCCACTTT. This sequence encodes CASSLGDRVSSYNSPLHF. The chain joins TRBV7-2 to TRBJ1-6, with TRBD1 matching 9 bases. CDR1 SGHTA and CDR2 FQGNSA come from the germline V gene. J gave up 0 bases and V 1 base, and 4 bases lay outside the gene matches. This CDR3 region has 18 residues.